This entry concerns a single TCR beta chain. The antigen is not known. CDR3 size: 14 residues. The germline V gene has CDR1 SQVTM and CDR2 ANQGSEA. These data are taken from a study of blood T cells in healthy people across ages. Through a sample-barcoded 5' primer and a J-beta primer mix, a second PCR was run for 7 to 11 cycles. TCRdb re-called the 5' RACE reads with MiXCR, one entry per CDR3 protein. The sample contains almost 550,000 distinct CDR3 sequences, less than 25% of which appear only once. Broader study findings: One million T cells yielded diversity estimates that were considered underestimates.

These sequences were also reported in another study, on T cells of mothers and their children. That publication notes: The people who donated were a few healthy Caucasian mothers and their six children.

The sample taken for sequencing was blood. The V gene is TRBV29-1, the J gene TRBJ2-5, with 7 bases aligning to TRBD2. Gene TRBJ2-1 matches the end of the DNA better, so the J call may be wrong. The origin of this receptor is a boy aged 5-17 years in good health. CDR3 region: CSVDVAGRGNEQFF. The CDR3 DNA follows: TGCAGCGTTGACGTAGCGGGCCGAGGCAATGAGCAGTTCTTC.